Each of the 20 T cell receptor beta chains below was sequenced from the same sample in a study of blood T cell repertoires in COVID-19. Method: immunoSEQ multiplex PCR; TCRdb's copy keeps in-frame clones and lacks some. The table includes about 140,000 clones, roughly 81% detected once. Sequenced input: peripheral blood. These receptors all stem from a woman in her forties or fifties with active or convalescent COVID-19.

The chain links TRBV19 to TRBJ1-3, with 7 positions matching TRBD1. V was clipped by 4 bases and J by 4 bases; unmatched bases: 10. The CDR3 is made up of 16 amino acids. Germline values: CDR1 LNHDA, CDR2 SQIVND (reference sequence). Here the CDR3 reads CASSTPGQDLGNTIYF. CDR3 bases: TGTGCCAGTAGTACCCCTGGACAGGACTTAGGAAACACCATATATTTT.

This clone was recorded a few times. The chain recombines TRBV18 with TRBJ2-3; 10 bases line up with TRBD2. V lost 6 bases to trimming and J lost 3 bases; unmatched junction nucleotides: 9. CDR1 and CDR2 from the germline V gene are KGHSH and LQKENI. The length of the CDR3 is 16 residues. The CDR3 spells CASSPKQLAGTDTQYF. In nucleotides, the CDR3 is TGTGCCAGCTCTCCTAAGCAACTAGCGGGGACAGATACGCAGTATTTT.

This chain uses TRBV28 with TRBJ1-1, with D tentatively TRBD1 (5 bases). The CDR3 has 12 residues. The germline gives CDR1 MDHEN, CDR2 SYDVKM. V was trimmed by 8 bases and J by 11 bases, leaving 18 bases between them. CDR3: CASGPSSGLAFF. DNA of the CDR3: TGTGCCAGCGGGCCATCCTCAGGGTTGGCTTTCTTT. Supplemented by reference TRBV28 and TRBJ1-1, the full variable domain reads DVKVTQSSRYLVKRTGEKVFLECVQDMDHENMFWYRQDPGLGLRLIYFSYDVKMKEKGDIPEGYSVSREKKERFSLILESASTNQTSMYLCASGPSSGLAFFGQGTRLTVV.

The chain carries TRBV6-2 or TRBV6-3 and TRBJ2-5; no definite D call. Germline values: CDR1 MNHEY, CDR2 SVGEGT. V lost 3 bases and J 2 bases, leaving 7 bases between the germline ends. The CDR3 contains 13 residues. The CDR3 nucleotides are TGTGCCAGCAGTTATGTGCGGCAAGAGACCCAGTACTTC. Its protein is CASSYVRQETQYF.

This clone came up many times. CDR3 nucleotide sequence: TGTGCCAGCAGCTCAAGACAGGTAAAGAACACTGAAGCTTTCTTT. Amino acids: CASSSRQVKNTEAFF. V is TRBV14 and J is TRBJ1-1, with D possibly TRBD1 on 6 matching bases. The germline V gene encodes CDR1 SGHDN and CDR2 FVKESK. Trimming shortened V by 5 bases and J by 1 base, and 14 bases separated the two germline ends. The CDR3 loop spans 15 amino acids.

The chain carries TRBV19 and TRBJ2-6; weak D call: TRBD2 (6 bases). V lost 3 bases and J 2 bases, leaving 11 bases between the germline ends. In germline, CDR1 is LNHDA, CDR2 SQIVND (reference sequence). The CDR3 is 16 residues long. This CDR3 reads CASSMPLAAGANVLTF. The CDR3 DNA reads TGTGCCAGTAGTATGCCCTTAGCGGCTGGGGCCAACGTCCTGACTTTC.

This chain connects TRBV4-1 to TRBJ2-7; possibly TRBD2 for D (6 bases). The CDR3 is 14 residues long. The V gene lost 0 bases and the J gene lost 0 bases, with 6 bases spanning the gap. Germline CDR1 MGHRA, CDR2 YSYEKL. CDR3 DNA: TGCGCCAGCAGCCAAGAGGGGGGCTCCTACGAGCAGTACTTC. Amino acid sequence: CASSQEGGSYEQYF.

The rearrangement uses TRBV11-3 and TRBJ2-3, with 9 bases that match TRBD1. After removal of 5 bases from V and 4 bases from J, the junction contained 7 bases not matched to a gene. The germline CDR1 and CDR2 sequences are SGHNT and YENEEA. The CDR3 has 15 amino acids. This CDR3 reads CASSLGTGTPDTQYF. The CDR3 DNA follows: TGTGCCAGCAGCCTCGGGACAGGGACTCCAGATACGCAGTATTTT.

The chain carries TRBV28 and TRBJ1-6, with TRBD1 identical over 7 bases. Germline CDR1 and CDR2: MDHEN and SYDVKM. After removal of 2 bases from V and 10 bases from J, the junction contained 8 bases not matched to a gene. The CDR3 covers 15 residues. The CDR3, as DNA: TGTGCCAGCAGTTTAGAGGACAGGTTAAAGTCACCCCTCCACTTT. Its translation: CASSLEDRLKSPLHF. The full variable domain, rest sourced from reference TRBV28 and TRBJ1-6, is DVKVTQSSRYLVKRTGEKVFLECVQDMDHENMFWYRQDPGLGLRLIYFSYDVKMKEKGDIPEGYSVSREKKERFSLILESASTNQTSMYLCASSLEDRLKSPLHFGNGTRLTVT.

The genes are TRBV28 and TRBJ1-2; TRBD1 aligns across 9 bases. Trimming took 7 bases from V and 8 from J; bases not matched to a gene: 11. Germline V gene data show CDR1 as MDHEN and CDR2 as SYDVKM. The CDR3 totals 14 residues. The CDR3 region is CASTERGQGDGYTF. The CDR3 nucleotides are TGTGCCAGCACCGAAAGGGGACAGGGAGACGGCTACACCTTC.

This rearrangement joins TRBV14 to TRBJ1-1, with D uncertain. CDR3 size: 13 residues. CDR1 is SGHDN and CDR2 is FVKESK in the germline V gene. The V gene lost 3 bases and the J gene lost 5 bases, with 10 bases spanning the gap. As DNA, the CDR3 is TGTGCCAGCAGCCAGTACCAGGCGACTGAAGCTTTCTTT. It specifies CASSQYQATEAFF.

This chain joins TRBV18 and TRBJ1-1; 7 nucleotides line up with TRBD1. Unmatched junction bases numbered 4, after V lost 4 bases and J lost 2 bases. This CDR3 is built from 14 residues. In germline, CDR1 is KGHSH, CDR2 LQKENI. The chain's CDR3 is CASSHGTANTEAFF. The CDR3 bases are TGTGCCAGCTCACACGGGACAGCCAACACTGAAGCTTTCTTT.

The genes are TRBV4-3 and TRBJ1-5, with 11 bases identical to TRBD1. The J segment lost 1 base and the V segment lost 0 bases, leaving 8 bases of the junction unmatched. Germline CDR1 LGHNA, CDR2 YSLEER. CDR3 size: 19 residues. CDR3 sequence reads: CASSQDQDRGHQSNQPQHF. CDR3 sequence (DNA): TGCGCCAGCAGCCAAGATCAGGACAGGGGGCATCAGAGCAATCAGCCCCAGCATTTT.

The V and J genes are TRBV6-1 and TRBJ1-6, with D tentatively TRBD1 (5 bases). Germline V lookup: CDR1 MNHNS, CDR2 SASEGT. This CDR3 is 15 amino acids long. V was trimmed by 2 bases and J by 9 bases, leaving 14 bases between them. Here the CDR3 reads CASSEWGQGLSPLHF. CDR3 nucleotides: TGTGCCAGCAGTGAATGGGGCCAGGGACTTTCACCCCTCCACTTT.

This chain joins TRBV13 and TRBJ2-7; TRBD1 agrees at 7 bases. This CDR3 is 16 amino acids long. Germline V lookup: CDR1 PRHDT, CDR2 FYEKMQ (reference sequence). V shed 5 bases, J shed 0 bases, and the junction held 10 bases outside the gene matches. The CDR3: CASSTRTGRYSYEQYF. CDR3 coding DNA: TGTGCCAGCAGCACACGGACAGGTCGGTACTCCTACGAGCAGTACTTC.

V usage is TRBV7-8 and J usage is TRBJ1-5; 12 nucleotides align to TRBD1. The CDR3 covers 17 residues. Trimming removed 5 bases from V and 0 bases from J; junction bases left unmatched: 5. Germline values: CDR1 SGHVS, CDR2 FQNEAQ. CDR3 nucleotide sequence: TGTGCCAGCAGCCTGGGACAGGGGGCTTATAGCAATCAGCCCCAGCATTTT. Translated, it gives CASSLGQGAYSNQPQHF.

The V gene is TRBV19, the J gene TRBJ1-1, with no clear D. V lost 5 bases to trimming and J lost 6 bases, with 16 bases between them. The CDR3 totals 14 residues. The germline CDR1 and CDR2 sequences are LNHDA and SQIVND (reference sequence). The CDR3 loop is CASSSSGILPEAFF. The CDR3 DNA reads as TGTGCCAGTAGTTCCTCCGGGATACTGCCTGAAGCTTTCTTT.

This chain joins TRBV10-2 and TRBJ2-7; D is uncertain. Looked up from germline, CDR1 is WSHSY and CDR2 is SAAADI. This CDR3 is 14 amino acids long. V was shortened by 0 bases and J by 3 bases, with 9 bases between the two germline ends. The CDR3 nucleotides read TGCGCCAGCAGTGAGTCGAGGCCAAACTACGAGCAGTACTTC. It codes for CASSESRPNYEQYF.

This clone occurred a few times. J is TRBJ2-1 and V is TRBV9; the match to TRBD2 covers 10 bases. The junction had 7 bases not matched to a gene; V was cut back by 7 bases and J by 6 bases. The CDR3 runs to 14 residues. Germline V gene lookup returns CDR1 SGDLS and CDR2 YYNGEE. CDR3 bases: TGTGCCAGCGCCCGACTAGCGGGCTTCAATGAGCAGTTCTTC. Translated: CASARLAGFNEQFF.

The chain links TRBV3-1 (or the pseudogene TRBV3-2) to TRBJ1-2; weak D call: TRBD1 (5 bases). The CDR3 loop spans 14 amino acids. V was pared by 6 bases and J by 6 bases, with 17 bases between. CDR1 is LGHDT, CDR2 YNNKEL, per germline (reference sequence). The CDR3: CASSRLGGLDGYTF. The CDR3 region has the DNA TGTGCCAGCAGTCGATTGGGGGGGTTGGATGGCTACACCTTC.